The 7 T cell receptor beta chains below were found in one sample sequenced in a study of T-cell reconstitution after alpha-beta-depleted transplantation in children. Preparation of the TCRbeta library was carried out with unique molecular identifiers. TCRdb re-called the PCR reads through MiXCR, storing one row per CDR3 protein. The sample contains around 200,000 distinct CDR3 sequences, approximately 11% of which appear only once. Sequencing was performed on PBMCs, taken before TCRalphabeta/CD19-depleted stem cell transplant. These receptors came from a child younger than two with acute myeloid leukemia, due to receive a stem cell transplant.

In its sample, this clonotype was seen many times. The chain is built from TRBV12-3 or TRBV12-4 and TRBJ1-1; 7 bases align to TRBD1. The V gene end was trimmed by 8 bases and the J gene end by 0 bases; junction bases not matched to a gene: 9. The CDR3 has 15 amino acids. The CDR3 region is CASSLQGTMNTEAFF. In DNA form, the CDR3 reads TGTGCCAGCTCCTTACAGGGGACTATGAACACTGAAGCTTTCTTT.

This clonotype was observed a few times. The chain is built from TRBV29-1 and TRBJ2-2; D not certain. Germline V CDR1 and CDR2: SQVTM, ANQGSEA. V lost 3 bases and J lost 7, with 9 bases in between. There are 12 residues in the CDR3. CDR3 bases: TGCAGCGTTGATTCGGGCGGCGGGGAGCTGTTTTTT. Translating it yields CSVDSGGGELFF.

Ten or more counts support this clonotype. The chain couples TRBV2 to TRBJ1-1; D uncertain. CDR1 and CDR2 from the germline V gene are SNHLY and FYNNEI. This CDR3 comprises 13 residues. V gave up 6 bases and J gave up 3 bases, with 11 bases separating them. CDR3: CASRFAADTEAFF. The CDR3 DNA sequence: TGTGCCAGCAGGTTCGCGGCAGACACTGAAGCTTTCTTT.

This chain connects TRBV5-1 to TRBJ1-2, with D unresolved. This CDR3 region has 16 residues. Germline CDR1 reads SGHRS; CDR2 reads YFSETQ. The V end was cut by 1 base, the J end by 4 bases, with 17 bases between. The CDR3 DNA sequence: TGCGCCAGCAGCTTGCACGGGCCCCAAGCTTTCTATGGCTACACCTTC. This translates into CASSLHGPQAFYGYTF.

To note about this clonotype: A much larger clonotype is one base distant, so this may be a read error. The chain has TRBV11-2 and TRBJ2-2; D perhaps matches TRBD2 (6 bases). The CDR3 sequence is 17 residues long. V dropped 1 base and J dropped 4 bases, with 16 bases sitting between them. Looked up from germline, CDR1 is SGHAT and CDR2 is FQNNGV. CDR3 DNA sequence: TGTGCCAGCAGCTTAGTGCGGGAAGAGGGCGGCACCGGGGAGCTGTTTTTT. Its translation: CASSLVREEGGTGELFF. The full variable domain, with the rest looked up from reference TRBV11-2 and TRBJ2-2, is EAGVAQSPRYKIIEKRQSVAFWCNPISGHATLYWYQQILGQGPKLLIQFQNNGVVDDSQLPKDRFSAERLKGVDSTLKIQPAKLEDSAVYLCASSLVREEGGTGELFFGEGSRLTVL.

To note about this clonotype: At one end the junction does not follow the germline gene, possibly because of a read error. This chain uses TRBV7-9 with TRBJ2-4; 7 nucleotides align to TRBD1. The germline V gene has CDR1 SEHNR and CDR2 FQNEAQ (reference sequence). The CDR3 covers 16 residues. CDR3 nucleotides: TGTGCCTGCAGCTCGGCGGAAGGGGGCTCCAAAAACATTCAGTACTTC. It specifies CACSSAEGGSKNIQYF.

This clonotype was picked up a small number of times. The V gene is TRBV10-3, the J gene TRBJ1-1, with a tentative D call TRBD1 (6 bases). The CDR3 loop spans 14 amino acids. The germline CDR1 and CDR2 sequences are ENHRY and SYGVKD. The V end was cut by 6 bases, the J end by 0 bases, with 11 bases between. The CDR3 DNA sequence: TGTGCCATCAGGCCAACAGGGATGAACACTGAAGCTTTCTTT. This encodes CAIRPTGMNTEAFF.